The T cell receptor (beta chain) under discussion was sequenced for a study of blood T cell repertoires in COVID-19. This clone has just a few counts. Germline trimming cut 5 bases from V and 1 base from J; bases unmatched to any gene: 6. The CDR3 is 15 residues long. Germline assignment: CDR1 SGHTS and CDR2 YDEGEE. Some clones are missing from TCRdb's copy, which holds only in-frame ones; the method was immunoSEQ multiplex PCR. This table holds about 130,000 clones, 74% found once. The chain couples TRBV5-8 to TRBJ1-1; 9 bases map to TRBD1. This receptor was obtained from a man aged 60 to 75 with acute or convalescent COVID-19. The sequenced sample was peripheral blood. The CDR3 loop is CASRSTGQGNTEAFF. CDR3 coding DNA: TGTGCCAGCAGGAGCACGGGACAGGGGAACACTGAAGCTTTCTTT.